This note documents a single TCR beta chain sequence. V dropped 3 bases and J dropped 5 bases, with 7 bases sitting between them. The CDR3 covers 12 residues. CDR1 MNHEY and CDR2 SVGAGI come from the germline V gene. This sample is part of a study of blood T cell repertoires in COVID-19. Libraries were prepared by immunoSEQ multiplex PCR; TCRdb keeps only in-frame clonotypes and omits some of them. The sample contains around 310,000 clones, about nine tenths of which appear only once. The material sequenced was peripheral blood. The rearrangement uses TRBV6-5 and TRBJ2-5, with D possibly being TRBD2 (6 bases). This sequence originates from a young woman with COVID-19, enrolled during active disease. DNA of the CDR3: TGTGCCAGCAGTTATGGGGGGGAGACCCAGTACTTC. It encodes CASSYGGETQYF.